The clone carrying this TCR beta chain showed up just once. Its antigen is unknown. Unique molecular identifiers were present in the TCR beta cDNA libraries. TCRdb reprocessed the PCR reads with MiXCR, giving one entry per CDR3 protein. The sample holds some 890,000 distinct CDR3 sequences; about 53% are singletons and the top ten take roughly 4.4%. The data were obtained in a study of post-analysis software for immune sequencing data. Study overall: Multiple sclerosis in the patients followed relapsing-remitting, secondary progressive and progressive-relapsing courses.

Germline CDR1 SGHTA, CDR2 FQGTGA. The CDR3 runs 16 residues. Trimming shortened V by 5 bases and J by 3 bases, and 19 bases separated the two germline ends. Broader study findings: Roughly 5 TRBV segments occurring more often in patients than controls included TRBV5-6, TRBV5-1 and TRBV20-1. Under F measure analysis, samples from one preparation batch co-clustered strongly.

This TCR derives from a girl aged 5 to 17 with multiple sclerosis. Sequences were obtained from blood. V and J are TRBV7-3 and TRBJ1-1; D unresolved. CDR3 sequence: CASSPGPGRQYTEAFF. In DNA form, the CDR3 reads TGTGCCAGCAGCCCCGGCCCCGGCAGGCAATACACTGAAGCTTTCTTT.